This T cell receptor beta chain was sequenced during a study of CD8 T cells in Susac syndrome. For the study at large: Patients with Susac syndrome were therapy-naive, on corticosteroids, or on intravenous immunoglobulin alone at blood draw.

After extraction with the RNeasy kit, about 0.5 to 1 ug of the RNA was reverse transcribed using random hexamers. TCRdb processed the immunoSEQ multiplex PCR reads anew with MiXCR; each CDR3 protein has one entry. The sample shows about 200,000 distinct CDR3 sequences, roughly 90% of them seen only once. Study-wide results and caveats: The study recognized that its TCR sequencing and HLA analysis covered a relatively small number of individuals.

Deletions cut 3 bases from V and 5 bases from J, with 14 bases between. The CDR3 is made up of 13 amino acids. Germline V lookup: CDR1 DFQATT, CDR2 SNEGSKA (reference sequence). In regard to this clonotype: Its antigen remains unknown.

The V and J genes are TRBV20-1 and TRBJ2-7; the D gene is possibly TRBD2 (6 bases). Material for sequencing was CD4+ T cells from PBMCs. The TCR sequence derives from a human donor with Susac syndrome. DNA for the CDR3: TGCAGTGCTAGTGAGTCTAGCGTCGACGAGCAGTACTTC. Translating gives CSASESSVDEQYF.